A single TCR beta chain is shown here with its context. The antigen is not known. The data were obtained in a study of T cell responses to AZD1222 COVID-19 vaccine. There are 14 residues in the CDR3. Trimming removed 9 bases from V and 6 bases from J, with 19 bases in between. Germline lookup yields CDR1 SGHRS and CDR2 YFSETQ. Study results and limitations: Repertoires were obtained only post-peak T cell response.

Sequencing was performed with immunoSEQ multiplex PCR; in TCRdb, only in-frame clones are kept and a portion is missing. The sample carries about 150,000 clones, around 87% recorded once. The chain links TRBV5-1 to TRBJ2-1; D is perhaps TRBD1 (8 bases). Source: peripheral blood, taken 28 days after the second AZD1222 dose. The origin of this receptor is an adult who received the AZD1222 COVID-19 vaccine. The CDR3 is CATAGGTGGNEQFF. The CDR3 DNA sequence: TGCGCCACAGCCGGGGGGACAGGCGGCAATGAGCAGTTCTTC.